Listed here are 14 T cell receptor beta chains from one sample, sequenced in a study of T-cell memory formation after mild COVID-19. A single record per CDR3 protein comes from TCRdb applying MiXCR to the 5' RACE reads. Among around 210,000 distinct CDR3 sequences, more than 8% were seen once, and the ten largest hold 3.5% to 4%. Sequenced input: PBMCs or a T cell subset sorted from them (not recorded which). The receptors shown here come from a man aged 18 to 30 who had mild COVID-19 (a few samples of this study predate the infection). Cell type and time point are not known.

The chain uses TRBV20-1 and TRBJ2-3; 8 bases match TRBD2. This CDR3 spans 16 amino acids. Trimming took 6 bases from V and 0 from J; bases not matched to a gene: 11. Germline CDR1 and CDR2: DFQATT and SNEGSKA (reference sequence). DNA of the CDR3: TGCAGTGCCATCGGGGGGGTCTCGGGGAGCACAGATACGCAGTATTTT. It specifies CSAIGGVSGSTDTQYF.

This chain connects TRBV5-1 to TRBJ2-3, with 7 bases identical to TRBD2. CDR1 is SGHRS and CDR2 is YFSETQ in the germline V gene. After removal of 0 bases from V and 1 base from J, the junction contained 5 bases not matched to a gene. The CDR3 consists of 16 residues. This chain's CDR3 is CASSLGLLAGTDTQYF. CDR3 bases: TGCGCCAGCAGCTTGGGCCTTCTAGCGGGCACAGATACGCAGTATTTT.

This clonotype came up a few times. J is TRBJ2-5 and V is TRBV21-1; the tabulated D call, TRBD1, remains unverified against the DNA. TRBV21-1 has pseudogene status. There are 14 residues in the CDR3. The CDR3 loop is CAGGADRIQETQYF. The CDR3, as DNA: TGTGCCGGGGGGGCAGATAGAATCCAAGAGACCCAGTACTTC.

The chain combines TRBV28 with TRBJ2-7; 7 bases fit TRBD2. The germline CDR1 and CDR2 sequences are MDHEN and SYDVKM. Trimming at V came to 7 bases and at J to 6 bases, leaving 3 bases not matched to a gene. CDR3 size: 11 residues. CDR3 amino acids: CASTSGGEQYV. The CDR3 bases are TGTGCCAGCACCTCGGGGGGCGAGCAGTACGTC.

The J gene is TRBJ2-1, the V gene TRBV24-1, with TRBD1 matching 8 bases. With 5 bases clipped from V and 8 bases from J, the junction kept 7 bases outside the gene matches. The length of the CDR3 is 14 residues. Germline CDR1 and CDR2: KGHDR and SFDVKD. The CDR3 spells CATSATGVGDEQFF. CDR3 coding DNA: TGTGCCACCAGTGCGACAGGGGTAGGCGATGAGCAGTTCTTC.

This clonotype turned up a few times. This chain links TRBV5-5 with TRBJ2-3, with 7 bases aligning to TRBD2. Germline V gene lookup returns CDR1 SGHKS and CDR2 YYEKEE (reference sequence). CDR3 length equals 16 residues. V was clipped by 0 bases and J by 4 bases; unmatched bases: 8. CDR3 nucleotide sequence: TGTGCCAGCAGCTTGGCCGTGGGGGGGGTGGCAGATACGCAGTATTTT. Its translation is CASSLAVGGVADTQYF.

This clonotype was picked up a small number of times. This chain uses TRBV7-9 with TRBJ2-6, with 8 positions matching TRBD1. CDR1 and CDR2 (germline): SEHNR, FQNEAQ (reference sequence). The CDR3 is made up of 20 amino acids. The junction had 14 bases not matched to a gene; V was cut back by 4 bases and J by 0 bases. The CDR3 DNA sequence: TGTGCCAGCAGCTCCTCCGGAAAGACAGGGGCCCTCTCTGGGGCCAACGTCCTGACTTTC. Translated, it gives CASSSSGKTGALSGANVLTF.

The J gene is TRBJ2-3, the V gene TRBV7-2; D gene unclear. The CDR3 length is 15 residues. Germline V CDR1 and CDR2: SGHTA, FQGNSA. V lost 2 bases and J 6 bases, leaving 15 bases between the germline ends. CDR3 in amino acids: CASSLNGGNGDTQYF. CDR3 in DNA: TGTGCCAGCAGCTTAAATGGTGGAAACGGGGATACGCAGTATTTT.

The J gene is TRBJ2-7, the V gene TRBV14; possibly TRBD1 or TRBD2 for D (5 bases each). The CDR3 totals 13 residues. The V gene's germline CDR1 is SGHDN and CDR2 FVKESK. V lost 1 base and J 3 bases, leaving 7 bases between the germline ends. The CDR3 loop is CASSQVRGYEQYF. DNA for the CDR3: TGTGCCAGCAGCCAAGTGAGGGGCTACGAGCAGTACTTC.

This chain links TRBV7-2 with TRBJ2-2; 9 bases are a match to TRBD1. CDR3 size: 14 residues. V shed 10 bases, J shed 7 bases, and the junction held 10 bases outside the gene matches. Germline V gives CDR1 SGHTA, CDR2 FQGNSA. CDR3: CATLRDRASGELFF. As DNA, the CDR3 is TGTGCCACCCTCCGGGACAGGGCAAGCGGGGAGCTGTTTTTT.

V gene TRBV9 combines with J gene TRBJ2-1, with TRBD2 matching 14 bases. The CDR3 totals 17 residues. From germline, CDR1 is SGDLS and CDR2 YYNGEE. V dropped 4 bases and J dropped 5; count of bases not matched to a gene: 8. CDR3 sequence: CASSPGTSGGRNNEQFF. The CDR3 coding sequence is TGTGCCAGCAGCCCCGGGACTAGCGGGGGCCGGAACAATGAGCAGTTCTTC.

This clonotype was recorded many times. The chain joins TRBV7-2 to TRBJ2-3, with D possibly TRBD1 on 5 matching bases. This CDR3 has 15 amino acids. Germline V lookup: CDR1 SGHTA, CDR2 FQGNSA. Trimming took off 1 base at V and 2 bases at J, with 10 bases between the two ends. This CDR3 reads CASSLEGRPTDTQYF. CDR3 nucleotide sequence: TGTGCCAGCAGCTTAGAGGGGCGACCCACAGATACGCAGTATTTT. Full variable domain (missing parts from reference TRBV7-2 and TRBJ2-3): GAGVSQSPSNKVTEKGKDVELRCDPISGHTALYWYRQSLGQGLEFLIYFQGNSAPDKSGLPSDRFSAERTGGSVSTLTIQRTQQEDSAVYLCASSLEGRPTDTQYFGPGTRLTVL.

In this sample, this clonotype turned up a few times. The chain has TRBV10-2 and TRBJ2-5; 8 bases line up with TRBD2. V lost 6 bases and J lost 5; bases outside the gene matches: 5. The CDR3 runs 13 residues. Germline V gene sequence: CDR1 WSHSY, CDR2 SAAADI. In nucleotides, the CDR3 is TGCGCCAGCAGGTCGGGCGGGGGGGAGACCCAGTACTTC. This translates into CASRSGGGETQYF.

This clonotype was seen ten or more times. The chain couples TRBV12-3 or TRBV12-4 to TRBJ2-7; 9 nucleotides match TRBD1. V shed 4 bases and J 3 bases; nucleotides not matched to a gene: 7. The CDR3 length is 15 residues. CDR3 amino acids: CASSSGTGSRYEQYF. CDR3 DNA sequence: TGTGCCAGCAGTTCTGGGACAGGGTCCCGCTACGAGCAGTACTTC.